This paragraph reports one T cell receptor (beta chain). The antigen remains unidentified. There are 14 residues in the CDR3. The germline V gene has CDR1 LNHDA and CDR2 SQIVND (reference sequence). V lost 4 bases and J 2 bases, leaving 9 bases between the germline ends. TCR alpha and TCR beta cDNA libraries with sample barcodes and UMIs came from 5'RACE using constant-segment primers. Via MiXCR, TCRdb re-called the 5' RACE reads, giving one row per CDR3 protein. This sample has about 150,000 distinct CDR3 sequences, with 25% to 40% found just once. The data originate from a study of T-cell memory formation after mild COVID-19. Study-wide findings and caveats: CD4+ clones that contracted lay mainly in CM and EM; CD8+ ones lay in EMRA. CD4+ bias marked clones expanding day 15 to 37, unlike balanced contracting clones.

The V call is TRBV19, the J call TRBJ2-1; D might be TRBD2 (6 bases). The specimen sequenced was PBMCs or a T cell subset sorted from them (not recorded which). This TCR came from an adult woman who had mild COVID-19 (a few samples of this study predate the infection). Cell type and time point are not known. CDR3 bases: TGTGCCAGTAGTAGGGACTCTGCCTACAATGAGCAGTTCTTC. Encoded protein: CASSRDSAYNEQFF.